The 5 T cell receptor beta chains listed next were all sequenced from one sample in a study of T-cell reconstitution after alpha-beta-depleted transplantation in children. A TCRbeta library incorporating unique molecular identifiers was prepared. TCRdb ran MiXCR on the PCR reads and lists one entry per CDR3 protein. The table includes fewer than 1 million distinct CDR3 sequences, around 15% detected once. The specimen comprised PBMCs, mostly from graft donor cells, sampled 360 days after TCRalphabeta/CD19-depleted stem cell transplant. These receptors were taken from a male patient younger than 18 who had a stem cell transplant for acute lymphoblastic leukemia, so the T cells may come from the graft donor.

J is TRBJ1-1 and V is TRBV6-6, with unresolved D. The CDR3 contains 9 residues. Germline V CDR1 and CDR2: MNHNY, SVGAGI (reference sequence). Between the trimmed V and J ends, which lost 6 bases and 10 bases, there was a span of 6 bases. CDR3 region: CASSYRAFF. The CDR3 nucleotides read TGTGCCAGCAGCTACCGAGCTTTCTTT.

This clonotype occurred many times. This sequence joins TRBV27 and TRBJ2-2; D is ambiguous. This CDR3 spans 13 amino acids. Between the trimmed V and J ends, which lost 5 bases and 6 bases, there was a span of 10 bases. The germline V gene has CDR1 MNHEY and CDR2 SMNVEV (reference sequence). The CDR3 region has the DNA TGTGCCAGCAGTCATACGGCGGCCGGGGAGCTGTTTTTT. Translated: CASSHTAAGELFF.

The J gene is TRBJ2-2, the V gene TRBV7-7, with D uncertain. V was pared by 4 bases and J by 6 bases, with 6 bases between. The CDR3 length is 12 residues. The germline gives CDR1 SSHAT, CDR2 FNYEAQ (reference sequence). The CDR3 here is CASSYGPGELFF. CDR3 nucleotide sequence: TGTGCCAGCAGCTATGGGCCCGGGGAGCTGTTTTTT.

The chain is built from TRBV29-1 and TRBJ2-7, with D unresolved. CDR1 is SQVTM, CDR2 ANQGSEA, per germline. V was clipped by 1 base and J by 3 bases, with 10 bases between them. The CDR3 has 13 residues. Here the CDR3 DNA reads TGCAGCGTTGAAGGTGCGGCTAACTACGAGCAGTACTTC. This codes for CSVEGAANYEQYF.

This clonotype was detected a few times. The chain joins TRBV7-3 to TRBJ2-2, with 12 nucleotides matching TRBD2. Germline V gives CDR1 SGHTA, CDR2 FQGTGA. The trim removed 3 bases at V and 4 bases at J, leaving 3 bases unmatched. The length of the CDR3 is 16 residues. CDR3 region: CASSFGLAGSTGELFF. In DNA form, the CDR3 reads TGTGCCAGCAGCTTCGGACTAGCGGGATCCACCGGGGAGCTGTTTTTT. The full variable domain, with the rest looked up from reference TRBV7-3 and TRBJ2-2, is GAGVSQTPSNKVTEKGKYVELRCDPISGHTALYWYRQSLGQGPEFLIYFQGTGAADDSGLPNDRFFAVRPEGSVSTLKIQRTERGDSAVYLCASSFGLAGSTGELFFGEGSRLTVL.